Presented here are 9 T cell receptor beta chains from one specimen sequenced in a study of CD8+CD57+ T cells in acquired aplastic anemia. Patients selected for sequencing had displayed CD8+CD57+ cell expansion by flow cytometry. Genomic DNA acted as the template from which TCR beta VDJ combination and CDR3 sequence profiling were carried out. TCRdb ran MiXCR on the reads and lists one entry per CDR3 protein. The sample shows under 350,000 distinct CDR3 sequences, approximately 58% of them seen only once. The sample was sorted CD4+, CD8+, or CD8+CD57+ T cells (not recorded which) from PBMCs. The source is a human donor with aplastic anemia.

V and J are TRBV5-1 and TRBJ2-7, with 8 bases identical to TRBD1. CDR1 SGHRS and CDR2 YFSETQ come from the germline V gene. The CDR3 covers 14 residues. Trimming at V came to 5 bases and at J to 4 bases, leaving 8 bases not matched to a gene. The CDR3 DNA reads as TGCGCCAGCAGATATGGACAGGGTGGGTACGAGCAGTACTTC. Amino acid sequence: CASRYGQGGYEQYF.

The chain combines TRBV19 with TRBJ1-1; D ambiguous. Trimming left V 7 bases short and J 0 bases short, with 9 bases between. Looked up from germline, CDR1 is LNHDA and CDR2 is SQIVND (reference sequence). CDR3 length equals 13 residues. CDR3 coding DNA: TGTGCCAGTACTTCAGAGTTGAACACTGAAGCTTTCTTT. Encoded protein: CASTSELNTEAFF.

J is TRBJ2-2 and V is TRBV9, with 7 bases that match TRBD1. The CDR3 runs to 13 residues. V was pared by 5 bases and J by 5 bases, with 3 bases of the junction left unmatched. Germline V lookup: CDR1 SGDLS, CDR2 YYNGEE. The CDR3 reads CASRGQYTGELFF. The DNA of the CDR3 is TGTGCCAGCAGGGGACAGTATACCGGGGAGCTGTTTTTT.

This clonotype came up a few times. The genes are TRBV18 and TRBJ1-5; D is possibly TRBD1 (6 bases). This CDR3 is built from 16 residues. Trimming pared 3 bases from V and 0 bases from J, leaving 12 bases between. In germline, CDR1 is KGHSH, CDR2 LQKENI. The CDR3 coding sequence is TGTGCCAGCTCACCTCGACAGGAGCATAGCAATCAGCCCCAGCATTTT. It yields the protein CASSPRQEHSNQPQHF.

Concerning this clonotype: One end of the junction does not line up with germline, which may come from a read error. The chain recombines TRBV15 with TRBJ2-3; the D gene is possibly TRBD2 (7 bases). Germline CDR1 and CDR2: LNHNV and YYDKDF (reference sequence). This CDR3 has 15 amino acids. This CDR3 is CATSRDRGAADTQYF. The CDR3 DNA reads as TGTGCCACCAGCAGAGATCGGGGGGCAGCCGATACGCAGTATTTC.

The CDR3 DNA is TGTGCCAGCGGCCGGGGAGGCCCGGATACGCAGTATTTT. Its protein product is CASGRGGPDTQYF. J is TRBJ2-3 and V is TRBV9; a weak D match, TRBD2 (6 bases). The CDR3 is 13 amino acids. The germline CDR1 and CDR2 sequences are SGDLS and YYNGEE. The V gene lost 7 bases and the J gene lost 6 bases, with 15 bases spanning the gap.

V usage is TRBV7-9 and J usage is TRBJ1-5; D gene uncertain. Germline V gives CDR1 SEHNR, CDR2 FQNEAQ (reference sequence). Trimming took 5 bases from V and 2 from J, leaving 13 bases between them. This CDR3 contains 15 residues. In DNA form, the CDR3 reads TGTGCCAGCAGCCCTACTAGCTATGGCAATCAGCCCCAGCATTTT. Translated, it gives CASSPTSYGNQPQHF.

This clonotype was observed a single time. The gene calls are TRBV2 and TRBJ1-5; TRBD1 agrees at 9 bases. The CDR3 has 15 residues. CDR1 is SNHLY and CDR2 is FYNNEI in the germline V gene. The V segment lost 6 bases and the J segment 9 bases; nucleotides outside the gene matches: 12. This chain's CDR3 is CASRGDRVGGPPQHF. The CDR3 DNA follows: TGTGCCAGCAGAGGGGACAGGGTAGGTGGTCCGCCCCAGCATTTT.

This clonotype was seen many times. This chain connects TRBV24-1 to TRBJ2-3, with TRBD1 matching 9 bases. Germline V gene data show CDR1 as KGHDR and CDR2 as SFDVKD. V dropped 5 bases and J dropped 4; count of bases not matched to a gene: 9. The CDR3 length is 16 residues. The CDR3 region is CATSGHGTGWADTQYF. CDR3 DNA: TGTGCCACCAGTGGGCATGGGACAGGGTGGGCAGATACGCAGTATTTT.